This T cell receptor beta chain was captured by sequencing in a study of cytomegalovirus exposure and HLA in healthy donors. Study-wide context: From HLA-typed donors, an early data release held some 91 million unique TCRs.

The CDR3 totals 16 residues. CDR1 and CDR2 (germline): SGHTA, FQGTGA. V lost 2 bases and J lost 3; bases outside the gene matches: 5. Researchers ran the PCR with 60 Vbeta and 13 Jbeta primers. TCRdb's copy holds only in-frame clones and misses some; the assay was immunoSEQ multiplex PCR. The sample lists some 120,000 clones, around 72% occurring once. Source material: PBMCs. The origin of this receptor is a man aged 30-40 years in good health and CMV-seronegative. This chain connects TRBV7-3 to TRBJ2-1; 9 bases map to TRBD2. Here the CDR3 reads CASSLAGGPGYNEQFF. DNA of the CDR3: TGTGCCAGCAGCTTAGCGGGGGGGCCCGGCTACAATGAGCAGTTCTTC.